Listed below are T cell receptor beta chains from one sample, sequenced in a study of T cell responses to AZD1222 COVID-19 vaccine. TCRdb's copy holds only in-frame clones and misses some; the assay was immunoSEQ multiplex PCR. The table has more than 140,000 clones, approximately 93% seen once. Sequenced here: peripheral blood, sampled on day 0 of MenACWY control vaccination. The receptors stem from an adult in good health. Each CDR3 is given with its conserved first and last residue. A D gene is named only where the DNA matches it firmly.

j_gene: TRBJ1-5; len: 14; d_gene: .; v_gene: TRBV30; CDR3aa: CAWSSNSFNQPQHF; CDR3nt: TGTGCCTGGAGTTCAAACAGTTTTAATCAGCCCCAGCATTTT
j_gene: TRBJ1-2; len: 14; d_gene: TRBD1; v_gene: TRBV28; CDR3aa: CASSQTGGLGGYTF; CDR3nt: TGTGCCAGCAGCCAGACAGGGGGCTTAGGTGGCTACACCTTC
j_gene: TRBJ2-2; len: 15; d_gene: .; v_gene: TRBV5-1; CDR3aa: CASREPGWPTGELFF; CDR3nt: TGCGCCAGCAGGGAGCCCGGGTGGCCAACCGGGGAGCTGTTTTTT
j_gene: TRBJ1-2; len: 13; d_gene: .; v_gene: TRBV21-1; CDR3aa: CASSKGHSGGYTF; CDR3nt: TGTGCCAGCAGCAAAGGCCACTCGGGTGGCTACACCTTC
j_gene: TRBJ2-1; len: 13; d_gene: .; v_gene: TRBV5-4; CDR3aa: CASSSRQDNEQFF; CDR3nt: TGTGCCAGCAGCTCCCGACAGGACAATGAGCAGTTCTTC
j_gene: TRBJ2-1; len: 15; d_gene: .; v_gene: TRBV5-1; CDR3aa: CASSLGGLFYNEQFF; CDR3nt: TGCGCCAGCAGCTTGGGGGGGCTCTTCTACAATGAGCAGTTCTTC
j_gene: TRBJ1-6; len: 13; d_gene: TRBD1; v_gene: TRBV12-3/TRBV12-4; CDR3aa: CASSRDRRSPLHF; CDR3nt: TGTGCCAGCTCCCGGGACAGGCGTTCACCCCTCCACTTT
j_gene: TRBJ2-1; len: 15; d_gene: TRBD2; v_gene: TRBV28; CDR3aa: CASSNSGSSYNEQFF; CDR3nt: TGTGCCAGCAGTAACAGCGGGAGCTCCTACAATGAGCAGTTCTTC
j_gene: TRBJ1-1; len: 15; d_gene: TRBD1; v_gene: TRBV11-2; CDR3aa: CASSSSGTGLGEAFF; CDR3nt: TGTGCCAGCAGCTCCTCCGGGACAGGACTCGGTGAAGCTTTCTTT
j_gene: TRBJ1-4; len: 13; d_gene: TRBD1; v_gene: TRBV7-3; CDR3aa: CASSRGTGEKLFF; CDR3nt: TGTGCCAGCAGCCGAGGGACAGGTGAAAAACTGTTTTTT